The entry below gives a single T cell receptor (beta chain) sequence along with its context. Its antigen is not identified. Researchers ran the PCR with 60 Vbeta and 13 Jbeta primers. Sequencing used immunoSEQ multiplex PCR; TCRdb keeps in-frame clones, though not all of them. The listing contains about 150,000 clones. The CDR3 has 13 residues. Germline CDR1 and CDR2: KGHSH and LQKENI. V lost 5 bases, J lost 6 bases, and 14 bases lay in between. This specimen comes from a study of cytomegalovirus exposure and HLA in healthy donors. Study findings and constraints: Sequence variants that were highly shared formed a cluster that was likely a sequencing artifact. Associated with HLA alleles at 0.05 false discovery rate in a later analysis were some 16,000 TCR beta sequences. A link between a missense DCLRE1C variant and TCR beta V- and J-gene trimming emerged from a later analysis.

This chain links TRBV18 with TRBJ2-7, with D perhaps TRBD1 (6 bases). The sequence was collected from a man aged 30 to 45 in good health and CMV-seronegative. The sequenced sample was PBMCs. CDR3 DNA sequence: TGTGCCAGCTCATCCGGGACACCGGGCGAGCAGTACTTC. Translating gives CASSSGTPGEQYF.